This T cell receptor (beta chain) appears in the sequencing data of a study of T cells after yellow fever vaccination. This CDR3 comprises 15 residues. The V gene's germline CDR1 is SGHKS and CDR2 YYEKEE (reference sequence). V lost 0 bases and J 4 bases, leaving 13 bases between the germline ends. TCRdb reanalysed the 5' RACE reads using MiXCR and keeps one entry per CDR3 protein. The sample yields more than 300,000 distinct CDR3 sequences, roughly 10% seen once. The rearrangement links TRBV5-5 to TRBJ2-5, with D possibly TRBD2 on 5 matching bases. The clonotype originates from a young man who received the YFV17D yellow fever vaccine. The input for sequencing was CD4+ T cells sorted from PBMCs, taken 45 days after the yellow fever booster vaccination. The CDR3 reads CASSLARARGETQYF. As DNA, the CDR3 is TGTGCCAGCAGCTTGGCCAGAGCTCGGGGAGAGACCCAGTACTTC.